Each of the 30 T cell receptor beta chains below was sequenced from the same sample in a study of blood T cell repertoires in COVID-19. Only in-frame clones appear in the TCRdb table, and some are missing; sequencing was by immunoSEQ multiplex PCR. This sample yields under 100,000 clones, of which under 90% are seen a single time; 3% to 4% belongs to the top ten. The sequencing sample was made of peripheral blood. The receptor set was obtained from an older woman with acute or convalescent COVID-19.

CDR3 in DNA: TGTGCCAGCAGTCTGACTATCGGGACATACTACGAGCAGTACTTC. It specifies CASSLTIGTYYEQYF. V usage is TRBV28 and J usage is TRBJ2-7, with D possibly TRBD1 on 6 matching bases. V lost 5 bases, J lost 3 bases, and 17 bases lay in between. Germline-derived CDR1 and CDR2 are MDHEN and SYDVKM. CDR3 size: 15 residues.

CDR3 residues: CASSFSGRRTDTQYF. CDR3 in DNA: TGTGCCAGCAGTTTTAGCGGGAGGCGAACAGATACGCAGTATTTT. J is TRBJ2-3 and V is TRBV28; 10 bases are a match to TRBD2. CDR1 is MDHEN and CDR2 is SYDVKM in the germline V gene. V shed 3 bases and J 3 bases; nucleotides not matched to a gene: 3. The CDR3 length is 15 residues.

In its sample, this clone was seen once. V usage is TRBV6-1 and J usage is TRBJ2-5, with TRBD2 identical over 8 bases. Germline V gene sequence: CDR1 MNHNS, CDR2 SASEGT. V shed 3 bases and J 9 bases; nucleotides not matched to a gene: 18. The CDR3 consists of 17 residues. In nucleotides, the CDR3 is TGTGCCAGCAGTGACCTTGGGACTAGGTTCAAGGGGGAGCCCCAGTACTTC. This encodes CASSDLGTRFKGEPQYF.

The J gene is TRBJ1-1, the V gene TRBV6-2 or TRBV6-3, with 9 bases lining up with TRBD1. J lost 10 bases, V lost 3 bases, and 9 bases had no gene match. Per the germline V gene, CDR1 is MNHEY and CDR2 is SVGEGT. The CDR3 extends over 14 amino acids. The CDR3 DNA reads as TGTGCCAGCAGTTATATGGGACAGGGTGGTGGAGCTTTCTTT. It encodes CASSYMGQGGGAFF.

V and J are TRBV5-1 and TRBJ1-2; 7 bases line up with TRBD1. CDR3 length: 14 residues. Unmatched junction bases numbered 7, after V lost 4 bases and J lost 4 bases. The V gene's germline CDR1 is SGHRS and CDR2 YFSETQ. CDR3 nucleotides: TGCGCCAGCAGCGATTTAGGGGGCGGCTATGGCTACACCTTC. Encoded protein: CASSDLGGGYGYTF.

This chain links TRBV4-2 with TRBJ2-5, with 8 bases lining up with TRBD2. Trimming took 3 bases from V and 0 from J; bases not matched to a gene: 12. The CDR3 consists of 18 residues. Germline assignment: CDR1 LGHNA and CDR2 YNFKEQ. The CDR3 reads CASSHGIAGTLYQETQYF. In DNA form, the CDR3 reads TGTGCCAGCAGCCACGGAATAGCGGGGACGCTATACCAAGAGACCCAGTACTTC.

CDR3: CASSRETSGYEQYF. Written as DNA, the CDR3 is TGTGCCAGCAGCCGGGAGACTAGCGGCTACGAGCAGTACTTC. V usage is TRBV4-2 and J usage is TRBJ2-7; TRBD2 matches 9 bases. V was pared by 4 bases and J by 3 bases, with 4 bases of the junction left unmatched. The CDR3 loop spans 14 amino acids. Per the germline V gene, CDR1 is LGHNA and CDR2 is YNFKEQ.

V and J are TRBV10-2 and TRBJ1-1; TRBD1 matches 8 bases. The CDR3 totals 13 residues. Germline loops: CDR1 WSHSY, CDR2 SAAADI. The J segment lost 4 bases and the V segment lost 7 bases, leaving 5 bases of the junction unmatched. The CDR3 is CASMEDRGTEAFF. CDR3 sequence (DNA): TGCGCCAGCATGGAAGACAGGGGCACTGAAGCTTTCTTT.

This chain uses TRBV5-1 with TRBJ2-7; D not certain. CDR3 length: 17 amino acids. Between the trimmed V and J ends, which lost 2 bases and 2 bases, there was a span of 20 bases. Germline V gene sequence: CDR1 SGHRS, CDR2 YFSETQ. In nucleotides, the CDR3 is TGCGCCAGCAGCTTAAGTCCTTCGAGGCGAACCGCCTACGAGCAGTACTTC. It is translated as CASSLSPSRRTAYEQYF.

J is TRBJ2-2 and V is TRBV30, with TRBD1 matching over 7 bases. The CDR3 spans 14 residues. Germline V gene sequence: CDR1 GTSNPN, CDR2 SVGIG (reference sequence). V shed 0 bases and J 4 bases; nucleotides not matched to a gene: 2. The CDR3, as DNA: TGTGCCTGGAGTGTACAGGGGTTCACCGGGGAGCTGTTTTTT. Translated, it gives CAWSVQGFTGELFF.

The V gene is TRBV7-2, the J gene TRBJ2-3; unclear D gene. Trimming pared 4 bases from V and 2 bases from J, leaving 13 bases between. The germline V gene has CDR1 SGHTA and CDR2 FQGNSA. CDR3 length: 15 residues. This CDR3 reads CASSSLLEHTDTQYF. The CDR3 DNA is TGTGCCAGCAGCTCCCTTTTGGAGCACACAGATACGCAGTATTTT.

This sequence joins TRBV19 and TRBJ2-2, with TRBD1 identical over 7 bases. Looked up from germline, CDR1 is LNHDA and CDR2 is SQIVND (reference sequence). The CDR3 is 16 amino acids. After removal of 7 bases from V and 3 bases from J, the junction contained 11 bases not matched to a gene. CDR3 in DNA: TGTGCCAGTAAAGATACCCCGGGACAGTACACCGGGGAGCTGTTTTTT. The encoded protein is CASKDTPGQYTGELFF. The variable domain in full, completed from reference TRBV19 and TRBJ2-2, reads DGGITQSPKYLFRKEGQNVTLSCEQNLNHDAMYWYRQDPGQGLRLIYYSQIVNDFQKGDIAEGYSVSREKKESFPLTVTSAQKNPTAFYLCASKDTPGQYTGELFFGEGSRLTVL.

This sequence joins TRBV7-7 and TRBJ2-1; 10 positions agree with TRBD2. Germline V gene data show CDR1 as SSHAT and CDR2 as FNYEAQ (reference sequence). V was pared by 5 bases and J by 5 bases, with 6 bases of the junction left unmatched. The CDR3 is made up of 15 amino acids. Here the CDR3 DNA reads TGTGCCAGCAGCCAAGCGGGGGGGCCTAACAATGAGCAGTTCTTC. Translating gives CASSQAGGPNNEQFF.

This chain connects TRBV27 to TRBJ1-4; TRBD1 might be the D (5 bases). CDR1 MNHEY and CDR2 SMNVEV come from the germline V gene (reference sequence). The CDR3 totals 15 residues. Between the trimmed V and J ends, which lost 0 bases and 3 bases, there was a span of 8 bases. CDR3 DNA: TGTGCCAGCAGTTTATCAACGGGGGCTAATGAAAAACTGTTTTTT. Translated: CASSLSTGANEKLFF.

The V and J genes are TRBV30 and TRBJ1-5, with 7 nucleotides matching TRBD1. The J segment lost 5 bases and the V segment lost 4 bases, leaving 11 bases of the junction unmatched. Germline loops: CDR1 GTSNPN, CDR2 SVGIG (reference sequence). The CDR3 extends over 15 amino acids. The CDR3 region has the DNA TGTGCCTGGAATAAGGGGGCGCGAAGGGATCAGCCCCAGCATTTT. As protein: CAWNKGARRDQPQHF.

V gene TRBV6-5 combines with J gene TRBJ1-5; no clear D. The germline V gene encodes CDR1 MNHEY and CDR2 SVGAGI. This CDR3 has 14 residues. Trimming removed 7 bases at V and 11 bases at J, with 21 bases between. The CDR3 DNA is TGTGCCAGCACCGCGACATGGTCTTCTTGGGCCCAGCATTTT. It specifies CASTATWSSWAQHF.

This clone was seen a handful of times. The chain is built from TRBV28 and TRBJ1-4; weak D call: TRBD1 (5 bases). V lost 10 bases and J lost 4, with 13 bases in between. Germline values: CDR1 MDHEN, CDR2 SYDVKM. The CDR3 contains 13 residues. CDR3 bases: TGTGCCACGCAGGGCGTCGGTAATGAAAAACTGTTTTTT. This translates into CATQGVGNEKLFF.

This chain uses TRBV18 with TRBJ2-3, with D possibly being TRBD2 (6 bases). V was trimmed by 6 bases and J by 0 bases, leaving 13 bases between them. CDR1 and CDR2 from the germline V gene are KGHSH and LQKENI. CDR3 length: 15 residues. CDR3 nucleotides: TGTGCCAGCTCCCCTATGGGGGGAAGCACAGATACGCAGTATTTT. It specifies CASSPMGGSTDTQYF.

The rearrangement uses TRBV11-2 and TRBJ1-1; 8 nucleotides align to TRBD1. Looked up from germline, CDR1 is SGHAT and CDR2 is FQNNGV. V lost 2 bases to trimming and J lost 5 bases; unmatched junction nucleotides: 7. CDR3 length equals 15 residues. CDR3 DNA sequence: TGTGCCAGCAGCTTATTGACAGGGGAGGGAACTGAAGCTTTCTTT. Protein sequence: CASSLLTGEGTEAFF.

This chain connects TRBV10-2 to TRBJ1-1; 9 bases align to TRBD1. This CDR3 has 16 residues. CDR1 and CDR2 (germline): WSHSY, SAAADI. The V and J ends lost 3 bases and 0 bases, in that order; junction bases with no gene match: 5. CDR3 bases: TGCGCCAGCAGTGAACGACAGGGGGTAATGAACACTGAAGCTTTCTTT. Translated: CASSERQGVMNTEAFF.

In this sample, this clone turned up once. The chain uses TRBV4-2 and TRBJ1-3, with TRBD1 as a possible D gene (5 bases). Per germline, CDR1 LGHNA and CDR2 YNFKEQ. The V end was cut by 3 bases, the J end by 0 bases, with 12 bases between. The CDR3 covers 16 residues. The CDR3 is CASSQNSRGSGNTIYF. The DNA for the CDR3 is TGTGCCAGCAGCCAGAATTCAAGGGGCTCTGGAAACACCATATATTTT.

This clone has just one count. The chain joins TRBV6-5 to TRBJ1-5, with 9 bases identical to TRBD1. V was pared by 6 bases and J by 4 bases, with 1 base of the junction left unmatched. The CDR3 contains 13 residues. Germline assignment: CDR1 MNHEY and CDR2 SVGAGI. CDR3 coding DNA: TGTGCCAGCAGGGACAGGGGTAATCAGCCCCAGCATTTT. As protein: CASRDRGNQPQHF.

J is TRBJ2-1 and V is TRBV19, with 8 bases lining up with TRBD2. CDR3 length equals 15 residues. Trimming removed 3 bases from V and 4 bases from J; junction bases left unmatched: 5. Germline V gene sequence: CDR1 LNHDA, CDR2 SQIVND (reference sequence). CDR3 sequence reads: CASSIRLAQYNEQFF. For the CDR3, the DNA is TGTGCCAGTAGTATCCGACTAGCGCAATACAATGAGCAGTTCTTC.

The chain couples TRBV18 to TRBJ1-3, with D possibly being TRBD1 (5 bases). The germline CDR1 and CDR2 sequences are KGHSH and LQKENI. The CDR3 is 16 residues long. With 3 bases removed from V and 0 bases from J, the gap between germline ends came to 12 bases. The CDR3 region has the DNA TGTGCCAGCTCACCTTCGACAGTACCCTCTGGAAACACCATATATTTT. This codes for CASSPSTVPSGNTIYF.

This clone was detected only once. The V call is TRBV2, the J call TRBJ2-7; D tentatively reads TRBD1 or TRBD2 (6 bases each). This CDR3 comprises 14 residues. V was shortened by 4 bases and J by 0 bases, with 10 bases between the two germline ends. In germline, CDR1 is SNHLY, CDR2 FYNNEI. The DNA for the CDR3 is TGTGCCAGCAGTGTAGCGGACAGCTCCTACGAGCAGTACGTC. Translated: CASSVADSSYEQYV.

The chain joins TRBV27 to TRBJ1-6, with D uncertain. There are 15 residues in the CDR3. The germline V gene has CDR1 MNHEY and CDR2 SMNVEV (reference sequence). The V end was cut by 6 bases, the J end by 4 bases, with 13 bases between. The CDR3 here is CASSSVVRYNSPLHF. Written as DNA, the CDR3 is TGTGCCAGCAGCAGCGTTGTGAGATATAATTCACCCCTCCACTTT.

The chain uses TRBV28 and TRBJ2-7; TRBD1 is a possible D gene (5 bases). Per germline, CDR1 MDHEN and CDR2 SYDVKM. This CDR3 is built from 14 residues. V gave up 4 bases and J gave up 2 bases, with 12 bases separating them. CDR3 residues: CASSSGPGPYEQYV. In DNA, the CDR3 is TGTGCCAGCAGTTCAGGGCCGGGCCCCTACGAGCAGTACGTC.

The CDR3 DNA is TGTGCCAGTAGCCGACAGGGGGGGGCAGATACGCAGTATTTT. As protein: CASSRQGGADTQYF. The chain joins TRBV19 to TRBJ2-3; 9 bases align to TRBD1. Trimming removed 6 bases from V and 4 bases from J; junction bases left unmatched: 5. This CDR3 comprises 14 residues. Germline CDR1 LNHDA, CDR2 SQIVND (reference sequence).

The rearrangement uses TRBV28 and TRBJ2-5, with 15 nucleotides matching TRBD2. Germline V CDR1 and CDR2: MDHEN, SYDVKM. This CDR3 contains 16 residues. Losses at the gene ends were 5 bases for V and 2 bases for J; bases not matched to a gene: 3. CDR3 coding DNA: TGTGCCAGCAGTAAGGGACTAGCGGGAGGACAAGAGACCCAGTACTTC. Encoded protein: CASSKGLAGGQETQYF.

V usage is TRBV5-8 and J usage is TRBJ1-5; D perhaps matches TRBD1 (5 bases). CDR3 size: 14 residues. The germline gives CDR1 SGHTS, CDR2 YDEGEE. Trimming removed 6 bases at V and 2 bases at J, with 12 bases between. The CDR3 loop is CASKSRVGNQPQHF. Written as DNA, the CDR3 is TGTGCCAGCAAGAGCAGGGTAGGCAATCAGCCCCAGCATTTT.